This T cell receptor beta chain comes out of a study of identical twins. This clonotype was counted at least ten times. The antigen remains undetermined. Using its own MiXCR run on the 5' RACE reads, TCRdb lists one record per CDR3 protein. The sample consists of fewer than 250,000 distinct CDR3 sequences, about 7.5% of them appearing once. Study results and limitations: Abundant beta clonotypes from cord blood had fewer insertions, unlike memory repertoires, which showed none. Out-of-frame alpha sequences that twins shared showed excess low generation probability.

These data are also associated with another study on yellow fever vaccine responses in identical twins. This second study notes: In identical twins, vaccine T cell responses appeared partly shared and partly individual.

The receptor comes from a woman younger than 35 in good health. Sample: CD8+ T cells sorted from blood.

The CDR3 DNA reads as TGTGCCAGCAGTGAGAACACTGAAGCTTTCTTT. Residues: CASSENTEAFF. This chain uses TRBV12-3 or TRBV12-4 with TRBJ1-1; D gene uncertain. Trimming shortened V by 5 bases and J by 1 base, and 2 bases separated the two germline ends. The CDR3 runs to 11 residues.